A selection of T cell receptor beta chains follows, all from one sample in a study of T cells after yellow fever vaccination. Each CDR3 protein gets one entry after TCRdb re-called the 5' RACE reads with MiXCR. The repertoire holds tens of thousands of distinct CDR3 sequences, with 6.5% to 9% as singletons. Sequencing used CD8+ T cells sorted from PBMCs, obtained 15 days after the yellow fever booster vaccination. The receptors were sampled from a man in his thirties or forties who received the YFV17D yellow fever vaccine. CDR3s include the opening cysteine and the closing phenylalanine or tryptophan. Each record gives: clone size, V gene, D gene, J gene, CDR3 protein, CDR3 DNA. A D gene is named only where the DNA matches it firmly. Size is stated for part of the rows, as once, few or many counts, or as a class when the clone is expanded.

clone_size: many
v_call: TRBV20-1
d_call: .
j_call: TRBJ2-7
cdr3_aa: CSARDQSWAGSNLGQYF
cdr3_nt: TGCAGTGCTAGAGATCAGTCGTGGGCAGGATCGAACTTAGGGCAGTACTTC

clone_size: many
v_call: TRBV7-9
d_call: TRBD1
j_call: TRBJ2-7
cdr3_aa: CASSPGDRVREQYF
cdr3_nt: TGTGCCAGCAGCCCCGGGGACAGGGTGCGCGAGCAGTACTTC

clone_size: many
v_call: TRBV4-3
d_call: .
j_call: TRBJ1-2
cdr3_aa: CASSQVKGTGGYTF
cdr3_nt: TGCGCCAGCAGCCAAGTAAAGGGGACTGGAGGCTACACCTTC

clone_size: many
v_call: TRBV6-5
d_call: .
j_call: TRBJ2-7
cdr3_aa: CASSHSDTVYEQYF
cdr3_nt: TGTGCCAGCAGCCACTCCGACACCGTCTACGAGCAGTACTTC

clone_size: many
v_call: TRBV28
d_call: TRBD2
j_call: TRBJ2-5
cdr3_aa: CASRPPSGRARNYETQYF
cdr3_nt: TGTGCCAGCAGGCCTCCTAGCGGGAGGGCCCGTAACTACGAGACCCAGTACTTC

clone_size: .
v_call: TRBV3-1
d_call: .
j_call: TRBJ2-1
cdr3_aa: CASSQDGSTGRPYHEQFF
cdr3_nt: TGTGCCAGCAGCCAAGATGGGTCCACGGGACGCCCTTACCATGAGCAGTTCTTC

clone_size: many
v_call: TRBV7-6
d_call: .
j_call: TRBJ1-1
cdr3_aa: CASSPDSMNTEAFF
cdr3_nt: TGTGCCAGCAGCCCCGACAGCATGAACACTGAAGCTTTCTTT

clone_size: many
v_call: TRBV12-3/TRBV12-4
d_call: TRBD2
j_call: TRBJ2-1
cdr3_aa: CASSRLAGGPRDEQFF
cdr3_nt: TGTGCCAGCAGTCGATTAGCGGGAGGGCCTCGGGATGAGCAGTTCTTC

clone_size: many
v_call: TRBV6-1
d_call: .
j_call: TRBJ2-2
cdr3_aa: CASSGQTNTGELFF
cdr3_nt: TGTGCCAGCAGCGGGCAGACGAACACCGGGGAGCTGTTTTTT

clone_size: many
v_call: TRBV12-3/TRBV12-4
d_call: .
j_call: TRBJ2-1
cdr3_aa: CASSLKAGPYNEQFF
cdr3_nt: TGTGCCAGCAGTTTAAAAGCGGGCCCGTACAATGAGCAGTTCTTC

clone_size: many
v_call: TRBV3-1
d_call: TRBD2
j_call: TRBJ2-6
cdr3_aa: CASSPYVTSGSSSGANVLTF
cdr3_nt: TGTGCCAGCAGCCCCTACGTGACTAGCGGGAGTTCCTCTGGGGCCAACGTCCTGACTTTC

clone_size: many
v_call: TRBV15
d_call: .
j_call: TRBJ2-1
cdr3_aa: CATSRGGAGTSDNEQFF
cdr3_nt: TGTGCCACCAGCAGAGGGGGGGCCGGGACGAGTGACAATGAGCAGTTCTTC

clone_size: many
v_call: TRBV3-1
d_call: TRBD2
j_call: TRBJ2-1
cdr3_aa: CASSLGLAETYNEQFF
cdr3_nt: TGTGCCAGCAGCCTCGGACTAGCAGAAACCTACAATGAGCAGTTCTTC

clone_size: many
v_call: TRBV7-9
d_call: .
j_call: TRBJ2-7
cdr3_aa: CASSLVSGLALYEQYF
cdr3_nt: TGTGCCAGCAGCTTAGTATCGGGACTGGCGCTATACGAGCAGTACTTC